A selection of T cell receptor beta chains follows, all from one sample in a study of blood T cell repertoires in COVID-19. The repertoire was sequenced with immunoSEQ multiplex PCR; TCRdb's copy has only in-frame clones and lacks some. The sample lists 250,000 or so clones, approximately 90% seen once, with 2.5% to 3% in the top ten. The material sequenced was PBMCs or T cells enriched from blood (not recorded which). All receptors come from a man aged 35-49 years who had been exposed to COVID-19. Both conserved end residues are part of each CDR3. D genes are given only for firm matches. The size field is filled for only some rows; it gives once, few, many or a size class.

CDR3 DNA,CDR3 protein,V gene,clone size,D gene,J gene
TGTGCCAGCAGCCAAGAACTCGAGCAGTACTTC,CASSQELEQYF,TRBV14,NA,NA,TRBJ2-7
TGCGCCAGCAGTTACGGGAGCCTCACAGGCTCCTACAATGAGCAGTTCTTC,CASSYGSLTGSYNEQFF,TRBV5-1,NA,NA,TRBJ2-1
TGTGCCAGCAGCCGAGGACAGCAAGAGACCCAGTACTTC,CASSRGQQETQYF,TRBV11-2,NA,NA,TRBJ2-5
TGTGCCAGCAGTCTTCTCACCGGTGAAGCTTTCTTT,CASSLLTGEAFF,TRBV2,NA,NA,TRBJ1-1
TGTGCCAGCAGCCCCGGGACAGTTAGCAATCAGCCCCAGCATTTT,CASSPGTVSNQPQHF,TRBV11-2,NA,TRBD1,TRBJ1-5
TGTGCCAGCAGCTTACGACTAGCTGTGCAGTTCTTC,CASSLRLAVQFF,TRBV11-1,once,TRBD2,TRBJ2-1
NA,CASSFGAGELFF,TRBV27,NA,NA,TRBJ2-2
TGTGCCAGAAGCTTAGGGACAGAATTTAAATCGTATAGCAATCAGCCCCAGCATTTT,CARSLGTEFKSYSNQPQHF,TRBV5-3,NA,TRBD1,TRBJ1-5
TGCAGCGTTGAGCGGGAGGACACAGATACGCAGTATTTT,CSVEREDTDTQYF,TRBV29-1,NA,TRBD2,TRBJ2-3
TGTGCCAGCAGTGCGGGGGATGGTGTTGTCACTGAAGCTTTCTTT,CASSAGDGVVTEAFF,TRBV28,NA,NA,TRBJ1-1
TGTGCCAGCAGCCCTAACAGGGGGTGGGAAGAGGGCTACACCTTC,CASSPNRGWEEGYTF,TRBV25-1,NA,TRBD1,TRBJ1-2
TGTGCCAGCAGTTTACACGGGACATTGAACACTGAAGCTTTCTTT,CASSLHGTLNTEAFF,TRBV27,NA,NA,TRBJ1-1
TGCAGCGCCCGGAGGGGTTTTGATCAGCCCCAGCATTTT,CSARRGFDQPQHF,TRBV29-1,NA,NA,TRBJ1-5
TGCGCCAGCAGCCAAGCCACATCAGACACTGAAGCTTTCTTT,CASSQATSDTEAFF,TRBV4-1,NA,NA,TRBJ1-1
TGTGCCAGCAGTAGACAGGGGAAGGACACTGAAGCTTTCTTT,CASSRQGKDTEAFF,TRBV6-5,NA,TRBD1,TRBJ1-1
TGTGCCAGCAGCTCGTTGACCCGACGAGGATCTGGGGCCAACGTCCTGACTTTC,CASSSLTRRGSGANVLTF,TRBV7-3,NA,NA,TRBJ2-6
TGTGCCAGCAGTACCTCCGGGAGCCCAGATACGCAGTATTTT,CASSTSGSPDTQYF,TRBV2,NA,NA,TRBJ2-3
TGTGCCAGAAGCTTGGGGCGGAGACTCAATCAGCCCCAGCATTTT,CARSLGRRLNQPQHF,TRBV5-3,NA,NA,TRBJ1-5
TGTGCCAGCAGCCCCGCCGGGACGGGAGACGTCGAGCAGTACTTC,CASSPAGTGDVEQYF,TRBV11-3,NA,NA,TRBJ2-7
TGTGCCAGCAGCCCCGGGACAGGGGGCAGAGCTTTCTTT,CASSPGTGGRAFF,TRBV9,NA,TRBD1,TRBJ1-1
TGTGCCAGCAATGCACCGTCCTTGGAGGGTCAGCCCCAGCATTTT,CASNAPSLEGQPQHF,TRBV28,NA,NA,TRBJ1-5
TGTGCCAGCAGTTTAGGGGCAGCGATGAACTATGGCTACACCTTC,CASSLGAAMNYGYTF,TRBV27,NA,NA,TRBJ1-2
TGTGCCTGGAGTGTAGGGGGTAGCGGGAGCAACGAGCAGTACTTC,CAWSVGGSGSNEQYF,TRBV30,NA,TRBD2,TRBJ2-7
TGTGCCAGCAGTTTATCGGCTAGCGGGTTATCCTACGAGCAGTACTTC,CASSLSASGLSYEQYF,TRBV27,NA,TRBD2,TRBJ2-7
TGTGCCAGTAGTATCTCGGGGATTGGTGGTCAGCCCCAGCATTTT,CASSISGIGGQPQHF,TRBV19,NA,NA,TRBJ1-5
TGTGCTAGCAGCTTAGGTAGCGGGAGTTCAGATACGCAGTATTTT,CASSLGSGSSDTQYF,TRBV7-7,NA,TRBD2,TRBJ2-3
TGTGCCAGCAGCTTAGCGTGGGACAGCTCCTACGAGCAGTACTTC,CASSLAWDSSYEQYF,TRBV11-2,NA,TRBD1,TRBJ2-7
TGCGCCAGCAGTCAATCGCCGTCAGGGAAGGGTGAGCAGTTCTTC,CASSQSPSGKGEQFF,TRBV23-1,NA,NA,TRBJ2-1
TGTGGCACCGGGGACAGGGGCCGCAAAAACATTCAGTACTTC,CGTGDRGRKNIQYF,TRBV2,NA,TRBD1,TRBJ2-4
TGTGCCAGCAGCCTCATGCCAGACTCTGGAAACACCATATATTTT,CASSLMPDSGNTIYF,TRBV9,NA,NA,TRBJ1-3
TGTGCCAGCAGCTTGGTAATAGCGGGATCCAATGAGCAGTTCTTC,CASSLVIAGSNEQFF,TRBV5-4,NA,TRBD2,TRBJ2-1
TGTGCCAGCAGCCCGGGACTTCCCGACTATGGCTACACCTTC,CASSPGLPDYGYTF,TRBV7-2,NA,NA,TRBJ1-2
TGTGCCAGCAGCCAAGCCTCCGGGACATCCTCCTCATACGAGCAGTACTTC,CASSQASGTSSSYEQYF,TRBV4-2,NA,NA,TRBJ2-7
TGTGCCAGCCTTTCTGAGGGCACAGATACGCAGTATTTT,CASLSEGTDTQYF,TRBV2,NA,NA,TRBJ2-3
TGTGCCAGCAGCTTGGACTCCTATGGCTACACCTTC,CASSLDSYGYTF,TRBV7-9,NA,NA,TRBJ1-2
TGTGCCAGCAGCCAACCCCCCCCCAGCGGGAGGTCCAATGAGCAGTTCTTC,CASSQPPPSGRSNEQFF,TRBV4-2,NA,TRBD2,TRBJ2-1
TGTGCCAGCAGCTTTTTTGTCAGCGGCGTAAAGGGAGCGCAACTGTTTTTT,CASSFFVSGVKGAQLFF,TRBV7-9,NA,NA,TRBJ1-4
TGTGCCAGCAGACCAACCGGGACAGCGTATCAGCCCCAGCATTTT,CASRPTGTAYQPQHF,TRBV2,NA,TRBD1,TRBJ1-5
TGTGCCAGTAGTATTAGGACAGAACTTAGCAATCAGCCCCAGCATTTT,CASSIRTELSNQPQHF,TRBV19,NA,NA,TRBJ1-5
TGTGCCAGCAGCTTAGAGGAGGGCTACGAGCAGTACTTC,CASSLEEGYEQYF,TRBV11-2,once,NA,TRBJ2-7